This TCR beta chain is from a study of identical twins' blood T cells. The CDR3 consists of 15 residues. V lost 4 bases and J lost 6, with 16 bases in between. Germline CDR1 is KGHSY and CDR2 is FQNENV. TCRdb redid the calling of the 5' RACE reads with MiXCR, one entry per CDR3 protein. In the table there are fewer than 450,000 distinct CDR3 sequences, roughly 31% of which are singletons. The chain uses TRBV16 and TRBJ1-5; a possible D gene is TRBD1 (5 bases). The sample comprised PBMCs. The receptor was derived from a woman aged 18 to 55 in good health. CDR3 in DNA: TGTGCCAGCAGCCCAATGGTTCGGGGGTCTCAGCCCCAGCATTTT. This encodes CASSPMVRGSQPQHF.